This is a list of T cell receptor beta chains from one sample in a study of blood T cell repertoires in COVID-19. The protocol was immunoSEQ multiplex PCR, while the TCRdb copy is restricted to in-frame clones and leaves out a portion. Of about 480,000 clones listed, over 75% are singletons. Sequences were obtained from PBMCs or T cells enriched from blood (not recorded which). The source is a woman in her thirties or forties who had recovered from COVID-19. Both conserved end residues are part of each CDR3. Each record gives: J gene, V gene, D gene, clone size, CDR3 DNA, CDR3 protein. A D gene is named only where the DNA matches it firmly. Not every row has a clone size; where given, it reads once, few, many or a size class.

>TRBJ1-2|TRBV6-5|TRBD1|-
TGTGCCAGCAGTCAGAGACAGGGTGGGAGCTACACCTTC
CASSQRQGGSYTF
>TRBJ1-2|TRBV10-3|TRBD1|few
TGTGCCATCAGTGAAGGGACAGGGGGCTACTATGGCTACACCTTC
CAISEGTGGYYGYTF
>TRBJ1-1|TRBV7-9|-|once
TGTGCCAGCAGCTTAGGGACAATAGCTGAAGCTTTCTTT
CASSLGTIAEAFF
>TRBJ2-2|TRBV7-2|-|-
TGTGCCAGCAGCTATAAGAACACCGGGGAGCTGTTTTTT
CASSYKNTGELFF
>TRBJ2-7|TRBV19|TRBD1|-
TGTGCCAGTAGTCCGGGACAGCAGAGCTCCTACGAGCAGTACTTC
CASSPGQQSSYEQYF
>TRBJ2-7|TRBV11-2|-|-
TGTGCCAGCAGCTCAGGAGGATCCTACGAGCAGTACTTC
CASSSGGSYEQYF
>TRBJ1-1|TRBV6-5|TRBD1|-
TGTGCCAGCAGTCAACAGGGGGCCCGGACTGAAGCTTTCTTT
CASSQQGARTEAFF
>TRBJ1-2|TRBV5-8|-|-
TGTGCCAGCAGCTTGTCAGACGGGGGCTACACCTTC
CASSLSDGGYTF
>TRBJ2-2|TRBV6-1|TRBD2|-
TGTGCCAGCAGTGAAGCCTTCCTACGACTAGCGGGAGGGAAAGGCGGGGAGCTGTTTTTT
CASSEAFLRLAGGKGGELFF
>TRBJ1-2|TRBV5-1|-|once
TGCGCCAGCCGACCGGAGGGCGGTTCTAACTATGGCTACACCTTC
CASRPEGGSNYGYTF
>TRBJ1-1|TRBV5-4|TRBD1|-
TGTGCCAGCAGCTGGACAGGGGTCACTGAAGCTTTCTTT
CASSWTGVTEAFF
>TRBJ1-1|TRBV10-3|TRBD1|few
TGTGCCATCAGTGATGGGGGGACAGAGGCTTTCTTT
CAISDGGTEAFF
>TRBJ2-1|TRBV3-1/TRBV3-2|-|-
TGTGCCAGCAGGGGTCCCCCGGGAGTGGACAGGCCCCCAATCCTCTCTTACAATGAGCAGTTCTTC
CASRGPPGVDRPPILSYNEQFF
>TRBJ1-3|TRBV7-2|-|-
TGTGCCAGCAGCTTAGCGCTCGGGACTGGAAACACCATATATTTT
CASSLALGTGNTIYF